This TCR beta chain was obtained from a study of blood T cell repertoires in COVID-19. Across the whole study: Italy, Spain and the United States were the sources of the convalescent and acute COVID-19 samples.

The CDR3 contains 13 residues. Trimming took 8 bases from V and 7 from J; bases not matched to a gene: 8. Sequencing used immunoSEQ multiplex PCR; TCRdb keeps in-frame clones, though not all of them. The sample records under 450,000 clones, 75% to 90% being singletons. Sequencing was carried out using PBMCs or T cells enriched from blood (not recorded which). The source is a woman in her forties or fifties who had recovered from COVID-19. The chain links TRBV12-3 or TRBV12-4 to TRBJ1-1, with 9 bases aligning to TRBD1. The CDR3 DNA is TGTGCCAGCGGAGGACAGGGGCATAGTGAAGCTTTCTTT. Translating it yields CASGGQGHSEAFF.